Sequencing of this T cell receptor beta chain was carried out in a study of shared clonotypes between healthy human individuals. Deletions cut 1 base from V and 1 base from J, with 7 bases between. This CDR3 has 14 residues. Germline CDR1 is KGHSH and CDR2 is LQKENI. Findings and caveats of the study: Clonotypes shared by all four sorted-subset donors had higher generation probabilities than non-shared clonotypes.

Some clones are missing from TCRdb's copy, which holds only in-frame ones; the method was immunoSEQ multiplex PCR. The sample includes about 1.5 million clones, 95% to 99% of them seen just once. For this clone: Antigen unknown. Other DNA sequences in this sample translate to the same CDR3.

The chain combines TRBV18 with TRBJ2-5; TRBD1 might be the D (5 bases). This TCR was sampled from a man younger than 40 in good health. Material for sequencing was naive CD4+ T cells sorted from blood. Subset in this sample: CD45RA+ positively selected. The CDR3 bases are TGTGCCAGCTCACCACTGGGGCTCCAAGAGACCCAGTACTTC. Amino acids: CASSPLGLQETQYF.